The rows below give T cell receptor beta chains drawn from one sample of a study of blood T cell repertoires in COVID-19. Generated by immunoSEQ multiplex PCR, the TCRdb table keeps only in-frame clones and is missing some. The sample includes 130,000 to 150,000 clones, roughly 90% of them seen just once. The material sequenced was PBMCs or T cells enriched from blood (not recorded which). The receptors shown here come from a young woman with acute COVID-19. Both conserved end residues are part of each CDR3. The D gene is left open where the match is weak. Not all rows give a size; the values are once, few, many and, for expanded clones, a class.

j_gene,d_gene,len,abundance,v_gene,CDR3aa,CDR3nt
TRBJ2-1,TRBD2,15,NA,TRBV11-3,CASSVMAGVGNEQFF,TGTGCCAGCAGCGTTATGGCGGGAGTCGGCAATGAGCAGTTCTTC
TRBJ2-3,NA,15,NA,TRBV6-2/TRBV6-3,CASSTYFRGTDTQYF,TGTGCCAGCAGTACGTATTTTCGGGGAACAGATACGCAGTATTTT
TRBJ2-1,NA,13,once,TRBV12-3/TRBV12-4,CAIGLRGYNEQFF,TGTGCCATAGGACTTCGCGGTTACAATGAGCAGTTCTTC
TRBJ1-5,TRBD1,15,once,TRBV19,CASSLSQGLDQPQHF,TGTGCCAGTTCCCTCTCACAGGGGCTGGATCAGCCCCAGCATTTT
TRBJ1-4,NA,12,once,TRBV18,CASSPPQMKLFF,TGTGCCAGCTCACCACCCCAGATGAAACTGTTTTTT
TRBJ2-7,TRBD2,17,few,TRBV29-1,CSVEDLGLAGGHYEQYF,TGCAGCGTTGAAGATTTGGGCCTAGCGGGAGGGCACTACGAGCAGTACTTC
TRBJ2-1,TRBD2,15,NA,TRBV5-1,CASSPGTSRTNEQFF,TGCGCCAGCAGCCCCGGGACTAGCAGGACCAATGAGCAGTTCTTC
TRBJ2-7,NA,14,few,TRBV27,CASREQGGSYEQYF,TGTGCCAGCAGAGAGCAGGGTGGCAGCTACGAGCAGTACTTC
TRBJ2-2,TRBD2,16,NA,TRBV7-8,CASSLGPSGGTGELFF,TGTGCCAGCAGCTTAGGACCAAGCGGGGGCACCGGGGAGCTGTTTTTT
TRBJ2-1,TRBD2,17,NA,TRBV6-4,CASSKTSGGGSYNEQFF,TGTGCCAGCAGCAAGACTAGCGGGGGGGGCTCCTACAATGAGCAGTTCTTC
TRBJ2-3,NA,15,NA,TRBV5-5,CASSNKREWADTQYF,TGTGCCAGCAGCAATAAAAGGGAGTGGGCAGATACGCAGTATTTT
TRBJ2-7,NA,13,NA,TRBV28,CASEPGQSYEQYF,TGTGCGTCGGAACCAGGACAATCCTACGAGCAGTACTTC
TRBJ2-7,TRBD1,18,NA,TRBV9,CASSVIGATGTGSSEQYF,TGTGCCAGCAGCGTTATAGGGGCTACCGGGACAGGGTCCAGCGAGCAGTACTTC
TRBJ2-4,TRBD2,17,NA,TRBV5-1,CASSLALAGRSGNIQYF,TGCGCCAGCAGCTTGGCGCTAGCGGGTAGATCGGGAAACATTCAGTACTTC
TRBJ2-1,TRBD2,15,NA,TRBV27,CASSSTTSGMNEQFF,TGTGCCAGCAGTTCAACGACTAGCGGGATGAATGAGCAGTTCTTC
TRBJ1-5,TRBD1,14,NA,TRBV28,CASSLQGANQPQHF,TGTGCCAGCAGTTTGCAGGGGGCGAATCAGCCCCAGCATTTT
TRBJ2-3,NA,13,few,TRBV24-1,CATSGNPGDTQYF,TGTGCCACCAGTGGTAACCCGGGAGATACGCAGTATTTT
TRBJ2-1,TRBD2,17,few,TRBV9,CASSVEVGTSGYNEQFF,TGTGCCAGCAGCGTAGAAGTGGGGACTAGCGGATACAATGAGCAGTTCTTC
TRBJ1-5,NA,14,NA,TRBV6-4,CASVGGNSNQPQHF,TGTGCCAGCGTGGGGGGAAATAGCAATCAGCCCCAGCATTTT
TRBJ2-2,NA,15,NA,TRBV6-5,CASTIIKSGTGELFF,TGTGCCAGCACCATCATAAAATCGGGCACCGGGGAGCTGTTTTTT
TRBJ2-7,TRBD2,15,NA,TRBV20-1,CSASYWTSGSREQYF,TGCAGTGCTAGTTATTGGACTAGCGGGAGTCGCGAGCAGTACTTC
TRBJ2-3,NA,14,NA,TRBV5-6,CASSLRGSTDTQYF,TGTGCCAGCAGCTTGCGAGGGTCCACAGATACGCAGTATTTT
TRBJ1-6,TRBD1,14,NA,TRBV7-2,CASSLRTGGSPLHF,TGTGCCAGCAGCTTACGGACAGGCGGTTCACCCCTCCACTTT
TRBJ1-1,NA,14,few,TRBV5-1,CASSLVAPNTEAFF,TGCGCCAGCAGCTTGGTAGCACCTAACACTGAAGCTTTCTTT
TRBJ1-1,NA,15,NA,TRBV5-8,CASSLVAALNTEAFF,TGTGCCAGCAGCTTGGTGGCGGCTCTTAACACTGAAGCTTTCTTT
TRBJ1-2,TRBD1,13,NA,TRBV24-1,CATPRQGAYGYTF,TGTGCCACCCCCCGACAGGGGGCATATGGCTACACCTTC
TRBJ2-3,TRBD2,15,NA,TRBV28,CASGRGLAGSDTQYF,TGTGCCAGTGGTCGGGGGCTAGCGGGTTCAGATACGCAGTATTTT
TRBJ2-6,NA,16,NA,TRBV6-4,CASALQQGSGANVLTF,TGTGCCAGCGCCTTACAACAGGGCTCTGGGGCCAACGTCCTGACTTTC
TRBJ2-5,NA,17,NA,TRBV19,CASSMPRGLSKQETQYF,TGTGCCAGTAGTATGCCCCGCGGACTGAGTAAGCAAGAGACCCAGTACTTC
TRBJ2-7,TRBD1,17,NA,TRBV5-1,CASSIGQGAYISYEQYF,TGCGCCAGCAGCATAGGACAGGGAGCCTACATTAGCTACGAGCAGTACTTC
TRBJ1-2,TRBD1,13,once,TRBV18,CASSPRQGEGYTF,TGTGCCAGCTCACCGAGGCAGGGGGAAGGCTACACCTTC
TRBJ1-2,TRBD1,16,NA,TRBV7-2,CASSLAGAGGSYGYTF,TGTGCCAGCAGCTTAGCGGGGGCAGGGGGCTCCTATGGCTACACCTTC
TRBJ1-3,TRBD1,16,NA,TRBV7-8,CASSPGQFSSGNTIYF,TGTGCCAGCAGCCCGGGACAGTTCAGCTCTGGAAACACCATATATTTT
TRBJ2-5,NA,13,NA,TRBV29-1,CSVATGSWETQYF,TGCAGCGTTGCCACGGGGTCATGGGAGACCCAGTACTTC
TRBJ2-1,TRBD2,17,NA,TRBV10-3,CAISGGGGREGLYEQFF,TGTGCCATCTCCGGAGGCGGCGGGCGGGAGGGCCTCTATGAGCAGTTCTTC